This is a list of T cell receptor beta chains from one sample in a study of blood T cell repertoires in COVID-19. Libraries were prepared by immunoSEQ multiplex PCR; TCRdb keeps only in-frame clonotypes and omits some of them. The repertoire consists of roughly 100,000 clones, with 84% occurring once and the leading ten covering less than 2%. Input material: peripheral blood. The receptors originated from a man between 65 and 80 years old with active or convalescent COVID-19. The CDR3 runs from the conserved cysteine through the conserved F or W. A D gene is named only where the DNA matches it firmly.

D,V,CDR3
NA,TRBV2,CASSPDGAGRGYTF
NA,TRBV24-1,CATSDHPSGAAWGETQYF
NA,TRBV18,CASSFTLGATEAFF
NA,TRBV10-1,CASSESTGNYGYTF
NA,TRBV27,CASSLTGIPEAFF
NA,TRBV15,CATSRDAGDGGYTF
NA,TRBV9,CASSARQVLNYNEQFF
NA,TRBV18,CASSVTGPTNEKLFF
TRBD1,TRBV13,CASSLGTGNNSPLHF
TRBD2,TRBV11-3,CASSSGSGGFTDTQYF
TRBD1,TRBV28,CATVIRQGTLNTEAFF
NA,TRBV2,CASSEAGGGAQPQHF
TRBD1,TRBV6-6,CASSPPGQGSSYTF
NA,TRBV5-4,CASSPGGGGAGGANVLTF
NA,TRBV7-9,CASSPDSHYGYTF
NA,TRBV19,CASTLGEGGGGYTF
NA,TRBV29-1,CSVEEGGGRNYGYTF
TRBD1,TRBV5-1,CASSWTGQGVDTQYF
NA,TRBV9,CASSVADRGSEAFF
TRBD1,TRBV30,CAYDRGQNTEAFF